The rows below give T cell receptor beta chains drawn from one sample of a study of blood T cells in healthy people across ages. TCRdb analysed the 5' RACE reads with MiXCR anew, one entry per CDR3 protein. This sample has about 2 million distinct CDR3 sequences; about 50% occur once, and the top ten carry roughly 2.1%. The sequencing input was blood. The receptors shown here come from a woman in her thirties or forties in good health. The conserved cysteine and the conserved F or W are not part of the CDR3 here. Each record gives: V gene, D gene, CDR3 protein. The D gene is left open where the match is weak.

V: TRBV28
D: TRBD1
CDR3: ASSENRQGGETQY

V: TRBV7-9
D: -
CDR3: ATGRGAQF

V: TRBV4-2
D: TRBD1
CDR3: ASSQPNRDRDGNTIY

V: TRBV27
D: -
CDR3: ASSLSGGDGQY

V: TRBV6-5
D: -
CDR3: ASKSGVGFHEQY

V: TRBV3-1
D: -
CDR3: ASSPGQNRNGYT

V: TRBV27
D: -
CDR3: ASSSFRGYEQY

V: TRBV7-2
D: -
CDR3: ASSPVVNQETQY

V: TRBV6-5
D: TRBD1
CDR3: ASSYFTGGQQF

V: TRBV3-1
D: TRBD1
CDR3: ASSRGQSSYNEQF

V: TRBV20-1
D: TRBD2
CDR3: SARRLAGAGEQY